This T cell receptor beta chain stems from a study of cytomegalovirus exposure and HLA in healthy donors. General study results and limits: In a later analysis, a missense DCLRE1C variant was linked to TCR beta V- and J-gene trimming. Common viral pathogens were later found to be apparently linked to several of the most significant clusters. Sequencing had likely introduced a cluster of highly shared sequence variants as an artifact.

This clone was detected once. Its antigen is currently unknown. The V and J ends lost 0 bases and 4 bases respectively, with 12 bases between them. CDR3 length equals 15 residues. CDR1 SGHTA and CDR2 FQGNSA come from the germline V gene. PCR was performed using 60 Vbeta and 13 Jbeta primers. TCRdb's table, derived via immunoSEQ multiplex PCR, lists solely in-frame clones and lacks some. The table records about 130,000 clones, around 70% of them present only once. The source material was PBMCs. This clonotype was obtained from a middle-aged man in good health and CMV-seropositive. The J gene is TRBJ2-5, the V gene TRBV7-2; possibly TRBD2 for D (7 bases). The CDR3 sequence is CASSLAGGLGETQYF. Here the CDR3 DNA reads TGTGCCAGCAGCTTAGCGGGGGGGCTGGGAGAGACCCAGTACTTC.